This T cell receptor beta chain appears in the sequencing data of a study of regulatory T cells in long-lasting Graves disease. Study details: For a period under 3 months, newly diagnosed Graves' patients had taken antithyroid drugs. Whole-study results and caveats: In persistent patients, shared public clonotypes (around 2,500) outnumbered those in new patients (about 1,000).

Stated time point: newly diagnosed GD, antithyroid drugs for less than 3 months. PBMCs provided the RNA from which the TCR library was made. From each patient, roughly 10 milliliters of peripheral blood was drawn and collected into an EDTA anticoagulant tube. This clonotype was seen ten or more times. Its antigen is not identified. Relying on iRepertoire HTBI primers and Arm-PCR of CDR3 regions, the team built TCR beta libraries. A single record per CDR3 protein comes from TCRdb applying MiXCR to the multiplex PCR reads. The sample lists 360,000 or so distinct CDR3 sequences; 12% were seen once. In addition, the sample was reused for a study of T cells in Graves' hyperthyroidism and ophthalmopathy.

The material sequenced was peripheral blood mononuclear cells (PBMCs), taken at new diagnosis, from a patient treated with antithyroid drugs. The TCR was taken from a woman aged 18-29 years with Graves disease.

The CDR3 DNA reads as TGTGCCAGCAGCTCCAGGGTGCCAGATACGCAGTATTTT. It codes for CASSSRVPDTQYF. The chain is built from TRBV7-2 and TRBJ2-3; a possible D gene is TRBD1 (5 bases). Germline V lookup: CDR1 SGHTA, CDR2 FQGNSA. The CDR3 loop spans 13 amino acids. V was clipped by 4 bases and J by 4 bases, with 9 bases between them.